What follows is one TCR beta chain and its context. What it recognizes is unknown. TCRdb reanalysed the reads using MiXCR and keeps one entry per CDR3 protein. The sample has around 500,000 distinct CDR3 sequences, more than 40% seen once. The length of the CDR3 is 14 residues. Looked up from germline, CDR1 is LGHNA and CDR2 is YSLEER. V was clipped by 8 bases and J by 5 bases, with 16 bases between them. These data are taken from a study of T cell repertoires in cytomegalovirus infection. Study in general: CMV epitopes, recently identified HLA-C-restricted and well-studied HLA-B-restricted, were used.

The sequenced sample was cultured PBMCs, obtained from culture after CMV antigen stimulation. The V and J genes are TRBV4-3 and TRBJ2-1, with a tentative D call TRBD2 (6 bases). The TCR was taken from a human donor in good health (CMV status not recorded). Some clones in this sample may be carry-over from other donors' samples. CDR3 protein: CASPGGRIHNEQFF. CDR3 bases: TGCGCCAGCCCTGGAGGGAGAATCCACAATGAGCAGTTCTTC.